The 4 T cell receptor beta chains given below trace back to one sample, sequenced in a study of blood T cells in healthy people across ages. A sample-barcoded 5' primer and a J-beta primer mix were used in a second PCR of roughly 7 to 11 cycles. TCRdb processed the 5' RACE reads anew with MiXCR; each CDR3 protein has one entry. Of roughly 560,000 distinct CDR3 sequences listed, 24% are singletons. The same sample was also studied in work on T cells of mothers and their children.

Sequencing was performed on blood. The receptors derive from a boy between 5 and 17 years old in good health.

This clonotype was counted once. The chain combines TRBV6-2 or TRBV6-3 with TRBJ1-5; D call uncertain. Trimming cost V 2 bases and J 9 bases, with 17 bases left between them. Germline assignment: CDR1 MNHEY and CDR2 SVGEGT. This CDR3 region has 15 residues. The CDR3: CASSYSPDTHVPQHF. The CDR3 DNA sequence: TGTGCCAGCAGTTACAGCCCTGACACCCATGTGCCCCAGCATTTT.

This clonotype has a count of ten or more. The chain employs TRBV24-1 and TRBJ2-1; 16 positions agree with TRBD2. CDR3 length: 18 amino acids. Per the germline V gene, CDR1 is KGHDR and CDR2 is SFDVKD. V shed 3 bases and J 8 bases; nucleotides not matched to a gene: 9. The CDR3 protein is CATSDGGLAGGSPHEQFF. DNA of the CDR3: TGTGCCACCAGTGATGGGGGACTAGCGGGAGGGTCCCCCCATGAGCAGTTCTTC.

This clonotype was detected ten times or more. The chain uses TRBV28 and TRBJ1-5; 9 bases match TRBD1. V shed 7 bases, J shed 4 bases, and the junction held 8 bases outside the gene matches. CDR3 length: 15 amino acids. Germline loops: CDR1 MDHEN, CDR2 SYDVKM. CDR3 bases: TGTGCCAGCACCATCCCGGACAGGGGTAATCAGCCCCAGCATTTT. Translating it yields CASTIPDRGNQPQHF.

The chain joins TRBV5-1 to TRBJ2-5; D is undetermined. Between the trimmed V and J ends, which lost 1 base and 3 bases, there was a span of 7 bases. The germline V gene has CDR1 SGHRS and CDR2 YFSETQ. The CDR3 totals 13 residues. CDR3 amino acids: CASSLWQEETQYF. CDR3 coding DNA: TGCGCCAGCAGCTTGTGGCAGGAAGAGACCCAGTACTTC. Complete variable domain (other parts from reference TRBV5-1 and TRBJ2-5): KAGVTQTPRYLIKTRGQQVTLSCSPISGHRSVSWYQQTPGQGLQFLFEYFSETQRNKGNFPGRFSGRQFSNSRSEMNVSTLELGDSALYLCASSLWQEETQYFGPGTRLLVL.